This is a list of T cell receptor beta chains from one sample in a study of cytomegalovirus exposure and HLA in healthy donors. The repertoire was sequenced with immunoSEQ multiplex PCR; TCRdb's copy has only in-frame clones and lacks some. Of fewer than 110,000 clones in the sample, less than 80% were seen once. The source material was PBMCs. These receptors all come from a man aged 35 to 55 in good health and CMV-seronegative. Each CDR3 is given with its conserved first and last residue. A D gene is named only where the DNA matches it firmly. Not all rows give a size; the values are once, few, many and, for expanded clones, a class.

CDR3 protein | CDR3 DNA | V gene | D gene | clone size | J gene
CAWTAGHNSPLHF | TGTGCCTGGACGGCAGGGCATAATTCACCCCTCCACTTT | TRBV30 | . | . | TRBJ1-6
CASSLGAGQETQYF | TGTGCCAGCAGCTTAGGAGCGGGTCAAGAGACCCAGTACTTC | TRBV11-2 | . | few | TRBJ2-5
CSVVGGQFEQFF | TGCAGCGTTGTGGGGGGGCAATTTGAGCAGTTCTTC | TRBV29-1 | . | few | TRBJ2-1
CASSLLTTGGMSEAFF | TGCGCCAGCAGCTTGTTGACAACGGGGGGCATGAGTGAAGCTTTCTTT | TRBV5-1 | . | . | TRBJ1-1
CASTGGHSPLHF | TGTGCCAGTACCGGGGGGCATTCACCCCTCCACTTT | TRBV19 | . | . | TRBJ1-6
CASSRDEGARINSPLHF | TGCGCCAGCAGCCGAGATGAAGGGGCGAGAATAAACTCACCCCTCCACTTT | TRBV4-3 | . | . | TRBJ1-6
CATSRDRGVEKLFF | TGTGCCACCAGCAGGGACAGGGGTGTTGAAAAACTGTTTTTT | TRBV15 | TRBD1 | . | TRBJ1-4
CASSSGTGVNTQYF | TGTGCCAGCAGTTCCGGGACAGGGGTGAATACGCAGTATTTT | TRBV6-5 | TRBD1 | . | TRBJ2-3
CASSPGGEGTDTQYF | TGTGCCAGCAGTCCAGGGGGCGAGGGCACAGATACGCAGTATTTT | TRBV28 | TRBD1 | once | TRBJ2-3
CASSQQSGGGVDTQYF | TGTGCCAGCAGCCAACAAAGCGGGGGCGGGGTAGATACGCAGTATTTT | TRBV7-2 | TRBD2 | . | TRBJ2-3
CASSLVGGTQYF | TGTGCCAGCAGCTTGGTAGGAGGGACCCAGTACTTC | TRBV5-4 | . | . | TRBJ2-5
CASSFPPGQGGKEAFF | TGTGCCAGCAGTTTCCCCCCGGGGCAGGGGGGAAAAGAAGCTTTCTTT | TRBV28 | TRBD1 | . | TRBJ1-1
CASSPPRGQNTEAFF | TGTGCCAGCTCACCACCCCGAGGGCAGAACACTGAAGCTTTCTTT | TRBV18 | . | . | TRBJ1-1